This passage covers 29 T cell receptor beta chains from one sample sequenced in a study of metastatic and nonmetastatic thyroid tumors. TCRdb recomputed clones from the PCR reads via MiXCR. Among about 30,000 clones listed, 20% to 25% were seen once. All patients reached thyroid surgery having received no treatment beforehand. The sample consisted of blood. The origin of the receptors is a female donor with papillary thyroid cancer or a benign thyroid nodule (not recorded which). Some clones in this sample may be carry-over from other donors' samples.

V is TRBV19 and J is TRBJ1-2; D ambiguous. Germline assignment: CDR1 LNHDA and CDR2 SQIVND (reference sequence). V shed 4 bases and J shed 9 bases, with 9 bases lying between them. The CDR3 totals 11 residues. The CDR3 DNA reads TGTGCCAGTAGTACCCGAGGTAGCTACACCTTC. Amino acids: CASSTRGSYTF. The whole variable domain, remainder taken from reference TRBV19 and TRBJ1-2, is DGGITQSPKYLFRKEGQNVTLSCEQNLNHDAMYWYRQDPGQGLRLIYYSQIVNDFQKGDIAEGYSVSREKKESFPLTVTSAQKNPTAFYLCASSTRGSYTFGSGTRLTVV.

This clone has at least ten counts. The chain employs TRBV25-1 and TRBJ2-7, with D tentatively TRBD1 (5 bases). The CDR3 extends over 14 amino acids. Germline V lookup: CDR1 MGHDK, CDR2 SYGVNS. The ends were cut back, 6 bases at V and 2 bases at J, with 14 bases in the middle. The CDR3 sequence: CASSREDGAYEQYF. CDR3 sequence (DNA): TGTGCCAGCAGCAGGGAAGATGGTGCCTACGAGCAGTACTTC.

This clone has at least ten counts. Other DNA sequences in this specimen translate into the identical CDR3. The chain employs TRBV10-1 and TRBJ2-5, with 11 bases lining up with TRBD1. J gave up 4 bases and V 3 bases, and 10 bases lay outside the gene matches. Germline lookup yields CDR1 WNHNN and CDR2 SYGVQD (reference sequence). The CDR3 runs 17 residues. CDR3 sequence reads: CASSDSSDRGQRETQYF. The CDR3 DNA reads TGCGCCAGCAGTGATTCTTCGGACAGGGGGCAACGAGAGACCCAGTACTTC.

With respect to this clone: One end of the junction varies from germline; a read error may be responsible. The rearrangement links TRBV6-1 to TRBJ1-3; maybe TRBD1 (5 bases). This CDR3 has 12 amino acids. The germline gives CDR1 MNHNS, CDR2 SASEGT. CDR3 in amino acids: CASSEGGWGVDF. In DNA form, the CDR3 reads TGTGCCAGCAGTGAGGGAGGTTGGGGCGTGGATTTT.

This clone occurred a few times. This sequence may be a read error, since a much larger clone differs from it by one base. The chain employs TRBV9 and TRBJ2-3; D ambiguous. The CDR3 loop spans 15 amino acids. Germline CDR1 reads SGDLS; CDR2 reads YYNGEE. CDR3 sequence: CAGSVSSTSTDTQYF. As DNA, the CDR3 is TGTGCCGGCAGCGTATCATCCACCAGCACAGATACGCAGTATTTT.

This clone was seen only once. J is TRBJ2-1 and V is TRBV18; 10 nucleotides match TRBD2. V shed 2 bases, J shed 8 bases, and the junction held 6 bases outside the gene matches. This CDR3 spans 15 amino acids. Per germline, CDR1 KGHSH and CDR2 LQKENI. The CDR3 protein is CASSPKGLAFDEQFF. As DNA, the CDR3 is TGTGCCAGCTCACCAAAGGGACTAGCGTTCGATGAGCAGTTCTTC.

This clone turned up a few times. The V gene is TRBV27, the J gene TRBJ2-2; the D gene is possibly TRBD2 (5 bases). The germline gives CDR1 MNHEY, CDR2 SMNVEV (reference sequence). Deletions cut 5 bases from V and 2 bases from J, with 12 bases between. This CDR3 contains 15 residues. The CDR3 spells CASSEPGTNTGELFF. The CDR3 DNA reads TGTGCCAGCAGTGAGCCGGGAACCAACACCGGGGAGCTGTTTTTT.

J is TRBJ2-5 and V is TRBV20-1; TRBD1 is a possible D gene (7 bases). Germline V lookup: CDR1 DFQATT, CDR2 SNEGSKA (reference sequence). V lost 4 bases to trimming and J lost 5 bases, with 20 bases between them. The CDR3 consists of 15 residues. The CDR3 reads CSAKSVTGRFETQYF. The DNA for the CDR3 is TGCAGTGCTAAATCAGTGACAGGGAGGTTTGAGACCCAGTACTTC.

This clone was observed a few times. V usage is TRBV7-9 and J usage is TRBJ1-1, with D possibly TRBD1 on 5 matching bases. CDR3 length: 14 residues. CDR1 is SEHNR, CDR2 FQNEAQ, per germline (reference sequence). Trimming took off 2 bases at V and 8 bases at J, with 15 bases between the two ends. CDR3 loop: CASSLSGVGGEAFF. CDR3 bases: TGTGCCAGCAGCTTATCAGGAGTGGGGGGAGAAGCTTTCTTT.

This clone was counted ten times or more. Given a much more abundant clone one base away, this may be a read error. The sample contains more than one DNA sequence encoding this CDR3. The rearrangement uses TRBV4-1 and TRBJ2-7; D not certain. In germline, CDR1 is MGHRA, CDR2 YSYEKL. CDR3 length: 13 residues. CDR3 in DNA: TGCGCCAGCAGTCAAGCCCCACCCTACGAGCAGTACTTC. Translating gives CASSQAPPYEQYF.

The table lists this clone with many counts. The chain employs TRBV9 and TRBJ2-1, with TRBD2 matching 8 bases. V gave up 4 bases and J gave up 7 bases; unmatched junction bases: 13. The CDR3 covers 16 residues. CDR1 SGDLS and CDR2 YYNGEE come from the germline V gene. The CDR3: CASSSRTSSTRNEQFF. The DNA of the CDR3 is TGTGCCAGCAGCTCGCGGACTAGCTCGACCCGGAATGAGCAGTTCTTC. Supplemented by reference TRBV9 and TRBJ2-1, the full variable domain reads DSGVTQTPKHLITATGQRVTLRCSPRSGDLSVYWYQQSLDQGLQFLIQYYNGEERAKGNILERFSAQQFPDLHSELNLSSLELGDSALYFCASSSRTSSTRNEQFFGPGTRLTVL.

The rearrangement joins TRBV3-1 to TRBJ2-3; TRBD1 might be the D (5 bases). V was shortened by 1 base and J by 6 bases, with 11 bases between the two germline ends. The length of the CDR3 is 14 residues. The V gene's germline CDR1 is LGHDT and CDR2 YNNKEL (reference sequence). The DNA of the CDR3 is TGTGCCAGCAGCCAAGCCAGGGTGTCGGATACGCAGTATTTT. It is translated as CASSQARVSDTQYF.

Written as DNA, the CDR3 is TGCAGTTCTCAAGGGAGTGGGGCCAACGTCCTGACTTTC. Protein sequence: CSSQGSGANVLTF. The V call is TRBV20-1, the J call TRBJ2-6, with a weak D call TRBD2 (5 bases). Trimming stripped 8 bases from V and 3 bases from J, with 11 bases between. CDR1 is DFQATT, CDR2 SNEGSKA, per germline (reference sequence). This CDR3 is built from 13 residues.

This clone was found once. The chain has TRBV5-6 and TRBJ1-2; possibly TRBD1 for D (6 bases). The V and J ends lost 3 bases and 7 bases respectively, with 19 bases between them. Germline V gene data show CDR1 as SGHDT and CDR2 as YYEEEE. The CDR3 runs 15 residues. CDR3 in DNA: TGTGCCAGCAGCTCGAAGCACAGGGTCTTTGGTGGCTACACCTTC. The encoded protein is CASSSKHRVFGGYTF.

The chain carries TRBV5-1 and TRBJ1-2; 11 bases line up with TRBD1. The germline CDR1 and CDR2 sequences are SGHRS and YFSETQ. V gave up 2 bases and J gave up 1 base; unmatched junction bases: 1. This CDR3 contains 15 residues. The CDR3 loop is CASSFGTGGNYGYTF. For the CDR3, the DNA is TGCGCCAGCAGCTTCGGGACAGGGGGTAACTATGGCTACACCTTC. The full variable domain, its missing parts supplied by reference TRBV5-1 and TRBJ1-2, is KAGVTQTPRYLIKTRGQQVTLSCSPISGHRSVSWYQQTPGQGLQFLFEYFSETQRNKGNFPGRFSGRQFSNSRSEMNVSTLELGDSALYLCASSFGTGGNYGYTFGSGTRLTVV.

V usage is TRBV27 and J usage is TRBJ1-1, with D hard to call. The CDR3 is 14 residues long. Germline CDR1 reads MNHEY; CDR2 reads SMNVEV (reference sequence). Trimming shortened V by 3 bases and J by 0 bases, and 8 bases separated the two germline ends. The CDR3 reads CASSLSVMNTEAFF. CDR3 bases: TGTGCCAGCAGTTTGTCGGTTATGAACACTGAAGCTTTCTTT.

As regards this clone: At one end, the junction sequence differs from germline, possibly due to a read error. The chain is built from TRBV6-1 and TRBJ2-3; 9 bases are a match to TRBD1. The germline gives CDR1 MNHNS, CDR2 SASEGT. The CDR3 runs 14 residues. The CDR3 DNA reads TGTGACAGCAAAGGACAGGGGTACGCAGATACGCAGTTATTT. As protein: CDSKGQGYADTQLF.

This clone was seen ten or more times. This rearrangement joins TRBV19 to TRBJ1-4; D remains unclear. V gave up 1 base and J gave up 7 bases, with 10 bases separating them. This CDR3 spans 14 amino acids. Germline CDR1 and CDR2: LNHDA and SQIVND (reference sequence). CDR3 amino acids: CASSIGFGGEKLFF. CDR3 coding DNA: TGTGCCAGTAGTATAGGGTTTGGTGGTGAAAAACTGTTTTTT.

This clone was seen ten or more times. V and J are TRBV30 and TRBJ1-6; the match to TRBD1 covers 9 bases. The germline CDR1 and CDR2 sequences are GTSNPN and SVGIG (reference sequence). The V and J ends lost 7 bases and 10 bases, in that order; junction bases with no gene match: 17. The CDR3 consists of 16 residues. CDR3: CAFTGGFFGARSPLHF. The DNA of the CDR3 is TGTGCCTTCACAGGGGGCTTTTTCGGTGCGAGGTCACCCCTCCACTTT. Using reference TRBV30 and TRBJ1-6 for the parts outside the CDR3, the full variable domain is SQTIHQWPATLVQPVGSPLSLECTVEGTSNPNLYWYRQAAGRGLQLLFYSVGIGQISSEVPQNLSASRPQDRQFILSSKKLLLSDSGFYLCAFTGGFFGARSPLHFGNGTRLTVT.

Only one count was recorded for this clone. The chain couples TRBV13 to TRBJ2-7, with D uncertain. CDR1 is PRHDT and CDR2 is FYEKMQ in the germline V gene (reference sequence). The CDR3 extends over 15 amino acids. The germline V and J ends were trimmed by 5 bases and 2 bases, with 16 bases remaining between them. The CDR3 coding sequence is TGTGCCAGCAGCCCAAGCGAGTCTTCTCCCTACGAGCAGTACTTC. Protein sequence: CASSPSESSPYEQYF.

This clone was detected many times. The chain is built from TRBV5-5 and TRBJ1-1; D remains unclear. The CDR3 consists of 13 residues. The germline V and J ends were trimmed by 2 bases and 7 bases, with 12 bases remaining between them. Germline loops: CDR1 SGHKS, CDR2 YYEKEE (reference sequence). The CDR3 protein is CASSLERSGEAFF. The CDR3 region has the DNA TGTGCCAGCAGCTTAGAGCGCTCCGGTGAAGCTTTCTTT.

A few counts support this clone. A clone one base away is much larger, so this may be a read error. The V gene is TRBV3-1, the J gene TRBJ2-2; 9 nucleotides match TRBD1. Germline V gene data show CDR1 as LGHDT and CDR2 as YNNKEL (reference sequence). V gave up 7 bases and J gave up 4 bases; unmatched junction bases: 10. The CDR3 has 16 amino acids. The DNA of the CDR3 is TGTGCCAGCACAGACAGGGGGGTATTTGGCACCGGGGAGCTGTTTTTT. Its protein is CASTDRGVFGTGELFF.

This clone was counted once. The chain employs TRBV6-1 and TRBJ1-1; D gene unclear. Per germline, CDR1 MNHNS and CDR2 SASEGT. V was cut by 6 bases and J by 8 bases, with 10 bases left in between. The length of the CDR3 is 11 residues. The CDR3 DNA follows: TGTGCCAGCAGGGGTACAGTGGAAGCTTTCTTT. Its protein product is CASRGTVEAFF.

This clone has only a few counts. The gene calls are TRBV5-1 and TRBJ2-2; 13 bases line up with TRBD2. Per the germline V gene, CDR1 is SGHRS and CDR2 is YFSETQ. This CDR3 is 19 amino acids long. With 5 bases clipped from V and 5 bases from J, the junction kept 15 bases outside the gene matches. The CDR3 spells CASSSRTSGGLGLTGELFF. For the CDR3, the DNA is TGCGCCAGCAGTTCTCGGACTAGCGGGGGCCTGGGCCTAACCGGGGAGCTGTTTTTT. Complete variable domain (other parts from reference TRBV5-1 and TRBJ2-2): KAGVTQTPRYLIKTRGQQVTLSCSPISGHRSVSWYQQTPGQGLQFLFEYFSETQRNKGNFPGRFSGRQFSNSRSEMNVSTLELGDSALYLCASSSRTSGGLGLTGELFFGEGSRLTVL.

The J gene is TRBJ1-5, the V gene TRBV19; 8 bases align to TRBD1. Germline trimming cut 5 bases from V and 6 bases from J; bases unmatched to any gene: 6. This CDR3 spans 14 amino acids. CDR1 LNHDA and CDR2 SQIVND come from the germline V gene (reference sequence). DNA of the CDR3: TGTGCCAGTAGTGGAACAGGGGGAGCTCAGCCCCAGCATTTT. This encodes CASSGTGGAQPQHF.

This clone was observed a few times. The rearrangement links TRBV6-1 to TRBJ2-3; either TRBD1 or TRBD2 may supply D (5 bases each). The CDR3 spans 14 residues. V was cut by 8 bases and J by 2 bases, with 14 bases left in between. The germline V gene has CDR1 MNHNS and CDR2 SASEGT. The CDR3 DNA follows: TGTGCCAGCCGAGAGGGCAGGGCCACAGATACGCAGTATTTT. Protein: CASREGRATDTQYF.

The CDR3 nucleotides are TGTGCCAGTAGTACCGGACTAGCCATGAGGACCGGGGAGCTGTTTTTT. Protein sequence: CASSTGLAMRTGELFF. The V and J genes are TRBV19 and TRBJ2-2, with TRBD2 matching over 8 bases. V was clipped by 4 bases and J by 5 bases; unmatched bases: 9. Germline assignment: CDR1 LNHDA and CDR2 SQIVND (reference sequence). The CDR3 has 16 residues. Combining the CDR3 with reference TRBV19 and TRBJ2-2 gives the whole variable domain DGGITQSPKYLFRKEGQNVTLSCEQNLNHDAMYWYRQDPGQGLRLIYYSQIVNDFQKGDIAEGYSVSREKKESFPLTVTSAQKNPTAFYLCASSTGLAMRTGELFFGEGSRLTVL.

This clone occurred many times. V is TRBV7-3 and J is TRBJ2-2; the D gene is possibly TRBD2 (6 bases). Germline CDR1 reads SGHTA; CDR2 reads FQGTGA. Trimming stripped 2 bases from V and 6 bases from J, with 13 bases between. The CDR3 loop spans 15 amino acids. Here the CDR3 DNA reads TGTGCCAGCAGCTTAGCGGGGCCGACGGCCGGGGAGCTGTTTTTT. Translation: CASSLAGPTAGELFF.

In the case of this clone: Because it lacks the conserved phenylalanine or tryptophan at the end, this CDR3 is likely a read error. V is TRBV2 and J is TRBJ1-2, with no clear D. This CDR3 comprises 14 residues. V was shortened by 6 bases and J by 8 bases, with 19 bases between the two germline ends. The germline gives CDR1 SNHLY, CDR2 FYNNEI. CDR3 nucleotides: TGTGCCAGCAGGACGTCAGGACTCACGTACGGCTACACCATC. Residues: CASRTSGLTYGYTI.